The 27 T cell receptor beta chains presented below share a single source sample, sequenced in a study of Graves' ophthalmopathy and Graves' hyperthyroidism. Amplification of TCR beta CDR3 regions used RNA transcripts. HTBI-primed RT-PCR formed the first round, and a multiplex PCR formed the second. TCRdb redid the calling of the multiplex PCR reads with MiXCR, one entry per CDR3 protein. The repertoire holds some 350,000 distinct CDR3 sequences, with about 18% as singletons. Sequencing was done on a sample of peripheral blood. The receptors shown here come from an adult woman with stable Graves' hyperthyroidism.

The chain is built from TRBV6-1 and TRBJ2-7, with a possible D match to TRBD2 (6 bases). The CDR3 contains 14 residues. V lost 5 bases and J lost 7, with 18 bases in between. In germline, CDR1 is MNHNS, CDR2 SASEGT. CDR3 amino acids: CASSPEGTYGEQYF. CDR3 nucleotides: TGTGCCAGCAGTCCGGAGGGGACCTATGGGGAGCAGTACTTC.

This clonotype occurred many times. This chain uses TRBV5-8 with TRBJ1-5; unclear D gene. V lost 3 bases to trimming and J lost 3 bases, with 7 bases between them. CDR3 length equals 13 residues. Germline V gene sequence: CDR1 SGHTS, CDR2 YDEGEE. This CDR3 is CASSSSHNQPQHF. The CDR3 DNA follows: TGTGCCAGCAGCTCTTCCCACAATCAGCCCCAGCATTTT.

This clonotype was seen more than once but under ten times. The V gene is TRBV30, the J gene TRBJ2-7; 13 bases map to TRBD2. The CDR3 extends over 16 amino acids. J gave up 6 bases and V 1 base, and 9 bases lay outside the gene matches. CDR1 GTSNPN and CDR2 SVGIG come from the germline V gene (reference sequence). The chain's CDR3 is CAWSGQPGLAGLEQYF. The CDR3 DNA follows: TGTGCCTGGAGTGGACAGCCGGGACTAGCGGGACTCGAGCAGTACTTC. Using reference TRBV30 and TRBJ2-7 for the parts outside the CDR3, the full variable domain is SQTIHQWPATLVQPVGSPLSLECTVEGTSNPNLYWYRQAAGRGLQLLFYSVGIGQISSEVPQNLSASRPQDRQFILSSKKLLLSDSGFYLCAWSGQPGLAGLEQYFGPGTRLTVT.

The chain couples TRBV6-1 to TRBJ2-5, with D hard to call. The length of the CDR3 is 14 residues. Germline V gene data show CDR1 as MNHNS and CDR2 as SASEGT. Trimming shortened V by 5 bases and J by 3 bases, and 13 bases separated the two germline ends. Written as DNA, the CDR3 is TGTGCCAGCAGTATTCCCTTGGGGAAAGAGACCCAGTACTTC. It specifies CASSIPLGKETQYF.

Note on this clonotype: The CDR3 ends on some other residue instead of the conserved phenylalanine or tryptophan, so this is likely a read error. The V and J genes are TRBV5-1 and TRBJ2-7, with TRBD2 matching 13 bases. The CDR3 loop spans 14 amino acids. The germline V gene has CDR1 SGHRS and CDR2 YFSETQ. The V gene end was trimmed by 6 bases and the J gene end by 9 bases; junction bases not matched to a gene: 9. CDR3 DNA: TGCGCCAGCACCGACGGGACTAGCGGGATGGGGCAGTACTAC. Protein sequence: CASTDGTSGMGQYY.

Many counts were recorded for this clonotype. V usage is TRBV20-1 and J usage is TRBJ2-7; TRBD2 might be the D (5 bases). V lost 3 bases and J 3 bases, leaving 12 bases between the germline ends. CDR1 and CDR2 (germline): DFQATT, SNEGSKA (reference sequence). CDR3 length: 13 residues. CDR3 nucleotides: TGCAGTGCTAGTGGACTCGAGCGCTACGAGCAGTACTTC. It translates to CSASGLERYEQYF.

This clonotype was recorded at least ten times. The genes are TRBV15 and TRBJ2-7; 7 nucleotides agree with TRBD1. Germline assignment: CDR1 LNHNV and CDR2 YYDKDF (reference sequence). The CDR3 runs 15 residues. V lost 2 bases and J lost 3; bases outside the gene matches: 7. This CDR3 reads CATSRTQGQFYEQYF. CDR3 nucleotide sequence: TGTGCCACCAGCAGAACACAGGGGCAATTCTACGAGCAGTACTTC.

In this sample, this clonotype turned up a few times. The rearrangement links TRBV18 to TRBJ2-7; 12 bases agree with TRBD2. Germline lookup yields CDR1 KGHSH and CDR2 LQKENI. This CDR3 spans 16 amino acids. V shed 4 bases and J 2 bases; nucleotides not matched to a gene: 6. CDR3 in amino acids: CASSRPGLAGTYEQYF. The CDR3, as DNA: TGTGCCAGCTCACGACCGGGACTAGCGGGCACCTACGAGCAGTACTTC.

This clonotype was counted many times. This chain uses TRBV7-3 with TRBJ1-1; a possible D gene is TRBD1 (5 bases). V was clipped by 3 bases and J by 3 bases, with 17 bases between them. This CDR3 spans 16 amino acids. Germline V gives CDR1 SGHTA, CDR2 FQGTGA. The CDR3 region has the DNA TGTGCCAGCAGCTTGGGAACAGGAACCCGTGACACTGAAGCTTTCTTT. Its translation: CASSLGTGTRDTEAFF.

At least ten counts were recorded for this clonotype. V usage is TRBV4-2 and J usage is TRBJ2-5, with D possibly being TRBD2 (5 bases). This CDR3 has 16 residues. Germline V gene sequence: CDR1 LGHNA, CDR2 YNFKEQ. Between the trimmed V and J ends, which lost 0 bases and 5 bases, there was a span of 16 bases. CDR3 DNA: TGTGCCAGCAGCCAAGATTTAACCTTCCCGGGGGAGACCCAGTACTTC. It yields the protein CASSQDLTFPGETQYF.

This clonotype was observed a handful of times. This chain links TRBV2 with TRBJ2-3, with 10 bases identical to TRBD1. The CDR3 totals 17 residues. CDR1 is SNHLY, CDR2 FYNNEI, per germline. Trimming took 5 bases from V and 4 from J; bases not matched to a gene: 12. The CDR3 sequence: CASSPGQGSFFADTQYF. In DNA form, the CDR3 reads TGTGCCAGCAGTCCGGGACAGGGGAGTTTTTTTGCAGATACGCAGTATTTT.

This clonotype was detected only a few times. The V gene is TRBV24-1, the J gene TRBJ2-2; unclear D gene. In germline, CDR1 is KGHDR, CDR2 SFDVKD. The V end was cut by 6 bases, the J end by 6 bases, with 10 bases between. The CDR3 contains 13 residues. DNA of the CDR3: TGTGCCACCAGTACGTGGCCGGCCGGGGAGCTGTTTTTT. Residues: CATSTWPAGELFF.

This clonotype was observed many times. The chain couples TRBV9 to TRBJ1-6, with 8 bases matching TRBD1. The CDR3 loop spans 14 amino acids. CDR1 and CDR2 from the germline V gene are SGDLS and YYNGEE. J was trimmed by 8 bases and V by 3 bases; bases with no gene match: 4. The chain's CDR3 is CASSARTGHSPLHF. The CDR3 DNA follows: TGTGCCAGCAGCGCCAGGACAGGGCATTCACCCCTCCACTTT.

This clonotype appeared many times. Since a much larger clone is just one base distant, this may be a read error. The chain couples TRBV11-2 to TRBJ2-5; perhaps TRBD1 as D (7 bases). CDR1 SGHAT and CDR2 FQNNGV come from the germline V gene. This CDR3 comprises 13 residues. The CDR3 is CASSIRGEETKYF. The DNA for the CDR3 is TGTGCCAGCAGCATCAGGGGGGAAGAGACCAAGTACTTC.

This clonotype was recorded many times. DNA of the CDR3: TGTGCCAGTAGTGGACTCGGGACAGGGGGTATTCCGACTGAAGCTTTCTTT. Translated: CASSGLGTGGIPTEAFF. The V and J genes are TRBV19 and TRBJ1-1; 11 nucleotides agree with TRBD1. Germline CDR1 and CDR2: LNHDA and SQIVND (reference sequence). The length of the CDR3 is 17 residues. The J segment lost 5 bases and the V segment lost 5 bases, leaving 13 bases of the junction unmatched. Full variable domain (rest looked up from reference TRBV19 and TRBJ1-1): DGGITQSPKYLFRKEGQNVTLSCEQNLNHDAMYWYRQDPGQGLRLIYYSQIVNDFQKGDIAEGYSVSREKKESFPLTVTSAQKNPTAFYLCASSGLGTGGIPTEAFFGQGTRLTVV.

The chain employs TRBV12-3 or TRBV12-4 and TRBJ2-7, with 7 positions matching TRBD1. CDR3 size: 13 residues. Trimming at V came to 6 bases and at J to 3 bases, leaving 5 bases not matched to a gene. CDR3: CASRLGQDYEQYF. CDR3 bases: TGTGCCAGCAGGCTAGGACAGGACTACGAGCAGTACTTC.

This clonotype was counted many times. Here the CDR3 reads CASSGSVFGPQHF. As DNA, the CDR3 is TGTGCCAGCAGCGGCTCGGTCTTCGGGCCCCAGCATTTT. The chain employs TRBV5-5 and TRBJ1-5; the D is unclear. The germline V gene has CDR1 SGHKS and CDR2 YYEKEE (reference sequence). Trimming removed 4 bases from V and 9 bases from J, with 14 bases in between. This CDR3 region has 13 residues.

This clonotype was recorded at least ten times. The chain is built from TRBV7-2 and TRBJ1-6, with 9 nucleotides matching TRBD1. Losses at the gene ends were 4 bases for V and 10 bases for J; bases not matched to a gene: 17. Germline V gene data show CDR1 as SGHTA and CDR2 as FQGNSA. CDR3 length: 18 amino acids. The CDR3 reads CASSSYRGLTVLVSPLHF. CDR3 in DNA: TGTGCCAGCAGCTCCTACAGGGGGCTGACCGTGTTAGTCTCACCCCTCCACTTT.

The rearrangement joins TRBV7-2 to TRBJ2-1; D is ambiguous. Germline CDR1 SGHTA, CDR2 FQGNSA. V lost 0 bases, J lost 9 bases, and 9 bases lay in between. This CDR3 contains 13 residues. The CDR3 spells CASSLASQVEQFF. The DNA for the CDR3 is TGTGCCAGCAGCTTAGCATCTCAGGTTGAGCAGTTCTTC.

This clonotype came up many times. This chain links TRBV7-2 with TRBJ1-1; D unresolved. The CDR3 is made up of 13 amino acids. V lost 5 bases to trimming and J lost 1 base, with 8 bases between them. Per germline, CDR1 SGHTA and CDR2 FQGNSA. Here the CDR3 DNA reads TGTGCCAGCAGCCATGTGCGGAACACTGAAGCTTTCTTT. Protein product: CASSHVRNTEAFF.

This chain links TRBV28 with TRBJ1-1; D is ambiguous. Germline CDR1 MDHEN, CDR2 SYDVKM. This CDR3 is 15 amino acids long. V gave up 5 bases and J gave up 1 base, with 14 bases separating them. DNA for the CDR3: TGTGCCAGCAGTCCCCCCTACATGCAGAACACTGAAGCTTTCTTT. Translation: CASSPPYMQNTEAFF. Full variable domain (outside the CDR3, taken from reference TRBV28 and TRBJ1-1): DVKVTQSSRYLVKRTGEKVFLECVQDMDHENMFWYRQDPGLGLRLIYFSYDVKMKEKGDIPEGYSVSREKKERFSLILESASTNQTSMYLCASSPPYMQNTEAFFGQGTRLTVV.

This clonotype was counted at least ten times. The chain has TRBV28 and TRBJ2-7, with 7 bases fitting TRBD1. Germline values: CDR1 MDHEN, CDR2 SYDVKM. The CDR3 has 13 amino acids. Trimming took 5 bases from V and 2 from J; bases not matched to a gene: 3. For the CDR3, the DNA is TGTGCCAGCAGTATCGGGACAGCCTACGAGCAGTACTTC. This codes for CASSIGTAYEQYF.

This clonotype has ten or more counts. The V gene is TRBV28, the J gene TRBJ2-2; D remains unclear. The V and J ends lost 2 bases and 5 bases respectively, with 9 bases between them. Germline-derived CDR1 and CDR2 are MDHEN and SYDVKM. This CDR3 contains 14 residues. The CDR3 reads CASSLRALTGELFF. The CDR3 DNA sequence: TGTGCCAGCAGTTTACGGGCACTGACCGGGGAGCTGTTTTTT.

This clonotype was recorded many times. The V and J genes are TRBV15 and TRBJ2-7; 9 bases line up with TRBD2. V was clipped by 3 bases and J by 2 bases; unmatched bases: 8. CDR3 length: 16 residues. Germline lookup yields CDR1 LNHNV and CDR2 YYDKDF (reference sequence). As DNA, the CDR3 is TGTGCCACCAGCAGCGGTGCAGCGGGAGGCCCCTACGAGCAGTACTTC. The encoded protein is CATSSGAAGGPYEQYF.

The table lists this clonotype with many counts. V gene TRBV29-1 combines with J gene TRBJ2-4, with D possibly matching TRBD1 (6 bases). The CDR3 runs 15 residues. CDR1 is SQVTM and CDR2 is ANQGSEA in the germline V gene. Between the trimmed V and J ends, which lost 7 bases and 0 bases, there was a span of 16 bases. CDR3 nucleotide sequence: TGCAGCGCTACTAACAGGGCACTAGCCAAAAACATTCAGTACTTC. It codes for CSATNRALAKNIQYF.

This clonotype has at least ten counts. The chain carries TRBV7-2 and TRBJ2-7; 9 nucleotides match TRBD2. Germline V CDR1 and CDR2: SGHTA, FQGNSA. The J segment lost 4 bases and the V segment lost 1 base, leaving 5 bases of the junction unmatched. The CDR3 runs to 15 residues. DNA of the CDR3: TGTGCCAGCAGCTTAGGTGGCGGGAGGGAATACGAGCAGTACTTC. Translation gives CASSLGGGREYEQYF.

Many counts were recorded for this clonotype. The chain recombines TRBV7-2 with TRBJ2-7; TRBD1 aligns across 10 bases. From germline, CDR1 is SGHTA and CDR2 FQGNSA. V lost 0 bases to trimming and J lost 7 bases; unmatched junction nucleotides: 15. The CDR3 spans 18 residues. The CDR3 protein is CASSLATLTRQGAREQYF. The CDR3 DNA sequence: TGTGCCAGCAGCTTAGCCACTCTTACTCGACAGGGGGCGAGGGAGCAGTACTTC.